The 4 T cell receptor beta chains given below trace back to one sample, sequenced in a study of vaccination and CD4 T cells after COVID-19. Treatment reported: approximately nine-day PBMC culture with coronavirus spike peptide pools or control peptides (ViraFEST assay). Cultured CD4+ T-cell DNA underwent Oncomine TCR Beta short-read sequencing. TCRdb recomputed calls from the PCR reads with MiXCR, one row per CDR3 protein. The sample lists around 20,000 distinct CDR3 sequences, around 29% seen once, with 15% in the top ten. What these receptors recognize is not known. What was sequenced was cultured CD4+ T cells from blood. The receptors come from a human donor with COVID-19.

This clonotype appeared a few times. This chain connects TRBV7-2 to TRBJ2-7; D not certain. The CDR3 contains 15 residues. Between the trimmed V and J ends, which lost 1 base and 1 base, there was a span of 11 bases. The germline gives CDR1 SGHTA, CDR2 FQGNSA. For the CDR3, the DNA is TGTGCCAGCAGCTTAGATAGCAGGTATTCCTACGAGCAGTACTTC. It codes for CASSLDSRYSYEQYF.

This clonotype was recorded a few times. This sequence joins TRBV30 and TRBJ1-5; D remains ambiguous. The V and J ends lost 5 bases and 5 bases respectively, with 16 bases between them. Germline-derived CDR1 and CDR2 are GTSNPN and SVGIG (reference sequence). The CDR3 spans 14 residues. CDR3 region: CAWRQPRSDQPQHF. In DNA, the CDR3 is TGTGCCTGGCGACAACCCCGGAGCGATCAGCCCCAGCATTTT.

As concerns this clonotype: The final CDR3 position lacks the conserved phenylalanine or tryptophan, pointing to a likely read error. The genes are TRBV6-1 and TRBJ1-6, with a weak D call TRBD1 (5 bases). The CDR3 spans 14 residues. Between the trimmed V and J ends, which lost 6 bases and 7 bases, there was a span of 13 bases. Looked up from germline, CDR1 is MNHNS and CDR2 is SASEGT. CDR3 region: CASRGDSGNSPLHL. CDR3 DNA sequence: TGTGCCAGCAGAGGCGACAGCGGAAATTCACCCCTCCACCTT.

The V gene is TRBV6-1, the J gene TRBJ2-2; D is perhaps TRBD1 (6 bases). The CDR3 has 15 amino acids. The germline V gene has CDR1 MNHNS and CDR2 SASEGT. V was pared by 8 bases and J by 2 bases, with 15 bases between. CDR3 region: CASQKDSLNTGELFF. The DNA of the CDR3 is TGTGCCAGCCAGAAGGACAGCCTTAACACCGGGGAGCTGTTTTTT.